A single sample gave rise to the 24 T cell receptor beta chains below, sequenced in a study of Graves' ophthalmopathy and Graves' hyperthyroidism. Amplification of TCR beta CDR3 regions used RNA transcripts. The first round was an RT-PCR with HTBI primers, and the second round was a multiplex PCR. TCRdb recomputed calls from the multiplex PCR reads with MiXCR, one row per CDR3 protein. The table shows roughly 700,000 distinct CDR3 sequences, with roughly two fifths occurring only once. What was sequenced was peripheral blood. The receptors stem from an adult man with Graves' ophthalmopathy.

The table lists this clonotype with many counts. The DNA for the CDR3 is TGTGCCAGCAGCCTGACAGCAAACTCCAACTACGAGCAGTACTTC. It encodes CASSLTANSNYEQYF. The rearrangement uses TRBV5-5 and TRBJ2-7; possibly TRBD1 for D (5 bases). The V gene's germline CDR1 is SGHKS and CDR2 YYEKEE (reference sequence). V gave up 4 bases and J gave up 3 bases, with 17 bases separating them. CDR3 length equals 15 residues.

Regarding this clonotype: A single base separates this from a much larger clone, so it may be a read error. The gene calls are TRBV11-1 and TRBJ1-1, with D hard to call. CDR3 length equals 14 residues. The V end was cut by 5 bases, the J end by 1 base, with 11 bases between. Germline CDR1 reads SGHAT; CDR2 reads FQDESV (reference sequence). CDR3: CASSRIWANTEAFF. Written as DNA, the CDR3 is TGTGCCAGCAGCAGAATTTGGGCGAACACTGAAGCTTTCTTT.

The chain uses TRBV6-5 and TRBJ1-5, with TRBD1 matching over 7 bases. Trimming took 5 bases from V and 7 from J; bases not matched to a gene: 11. The CDR3 extends over 15 amino acids. Per germline, CDR1 MNHEY and CDR2 SVGAGI. The CDR3 DNA sequence: TGTGCCAGCAGTGAAGCAGAGGGGGCTGGCCAGCCCCAGCATTTT. Its translation: CASSEAEGAGQPQHF.

This clonotype came up many times. The chain employs TRBV25-1 and TRBJ1-6, with 8 bases lining up with TRBD1. Per the germline V gene, CDR1 is MGHDK and CDR2 is SYGVNS. V lost 3 bases to trimming and J lost 10 bases; unmatched junction nucleotides: 8. CDR3 length equals 15 residues. DNA for the CDR3: TGTGCCAGCAGTGACTCCGGGACAGGCGGGTCACCCCTCCACTTT. Translating gives CASSDSGTGGSPLHF.

A few counts support this clonotype. The chain couples TRBV20-1 to TRBJ1-1; D is uncertain. The CDR3 covers 12 residues. CDR1 is DFQATT and CDR2 is SNEGSKA in the germline V gene (reference sequence). Trimming cost V 4 bases and J 10 bases, with 16 bases left between them. The CDR3: CSATEGRSGAFF. CDR3 coding DNA: TGCAGTGCTACCGAAGGTCGCAGTGGAGCTTTCTTT.

The table lists this clonotype with many counts. The chain is built from TRBV29-1 and TRBJ1-1; D is uncertain. Germline loops: CDR1 SQVTM, CDR2 ANQGSEA. V shed 4 bases and J shed 0 bases, with 9 bases lying between them. CDR3 size: 13 residues. The CDR3 sequence is CSVGEPLNTEAFF. The CDR3 DNA reads TGCAGCGTTGGTGAGCCACTGAACACTGAAGCTTTCTTT.

This clonotype showed up many times. The V gene is TRBV29-1, the J gene TRBJ2-5; D is possibly TRBD1 (6 bases). V lost 7 bases and J lost 4, with 25 bases in between. The CDR3 is 16 residues long. Germline V lookup: CDR1 SQVTM, CDR2 ANQGSEA. CDR3 sequence: CSAKRPQGYLGETQYF. DNA of the CDR3: TGCAGCGCAAAACGGCCACAGGGATATTTAGGAGAGACCCAGTACTTC.

The chain uses TRBV12-3 or TRBV12-4 and TRBJ1-1; TRBD1 matches 7 bases. Unmatched junction bases numbered 11, after V lost 5 bases and J lost 5 bases. The CDR3 has 15 amino acids. CDR3 bases: TGTGCCAGCAGTCTGTCGACAGGGCGGGGTACTGAAGCTTTCTTT. This translates into CASSLSTGRGTEAFF.

In its sample, this clonotype was seen many times. This chain links TRBV7-6 with TRBJ1-2, with 7 bases lining up with TRBD1. Unmatched junction bases numbered 16, after V lost 10 bases and J lost 5 bases. CDR1 and CDR2 from the germline V gene are SGHVS and FNYEAQ. The CDR3 loop spans 15 amino acids. The CDR3 DNA reads TGTGCCACCCAGCGTATTGCGGGACAGTCGTATGGCTACACCTTC. It specifies CATQRIAGQSYGYTF. The full variable domain, completed using reference TRBV7-6 and TRBJ1-2, is GAGVSQSPRYKVTKRGQDVALRCDPISGHVSLYWYRQALGQGPEFLTYFNYEAQQDKSGLPNDRFSAERPEGSISTLTIQRTEQRDSAMYRCATQRIAGQSYGYTFGSGTRLTVV.

This clonotype was found a few times. The chain has TRBV7-9 and TRBJ1-2, with D perhaps TRBD1 (6 bases). Looked up from germline, CDR1 is SEHNR and CDR2 is FQNEAQ (reference sequence). V lost 5 bases and J 8 bases, leaving 15 bases between the germline ends. The CDR3 sequence is 13 residues long. CDR3 region: CASSLQGSWGYTF. CDR3 in DNA: TGTGCCAGCAGCCTACAGGGTTCGTGGGGCTACACCTTC.

This clonotype was found a few times. This sequence joins TRBV20-1 and TRBJ2-5; 9 bases are a match to TRBD2. Trimming at V came to 4 bases and at J to 2 bases, leaving 5 bases not matched to a gene. Germline loops: CDR1 DFQATT, CDR2 SNEGSKA (reference sequence). The CDR3 runs 14 residues. The CDR3 loop is CSATDSGRQETQYF. The CDR3 DNA follows: TGCAGTGCTACCGACAGCGGGAGGCAAGAGACCCAGTACTTC.

This clonotype was counted a few times. The chain joins TRBV7-8 to TRBJ2-7; 8 nucleotides match TRBD2. The J segment lost 0 bases and the V segment lost 1 base, leaving 5 bases of the junction unmatched. This CDR3 comprises 16 residues. The V gene's germline CDR1 is SGHVS and CDR2 FQNEAQ. CDR3 loop: CASSLGPSGSSYEQYF. The CDR3 coding sequence is TGTGCCAGCAGCTTAGGGCCCAGCGGGAGCTCCTACGAGCAGTACTTC. The complete variable domain, with remaining parts taken from reference TRBV7-8 and TRBJ2-7, reads GAGVSQSPRYKVAKRGQDVALRCDPISGHVSLFWYQQALGQGPEFLTYFQNEAQLDKSGLPSDRFFAERPEGSVSTLKIQRTQQEDSAVYLCASSLGPSGSSYEQYFGPGTRLTVT.

The table lists this clonotype with a few counts. V gene TRBV6-2 or TRBV6-3 combines with J gene TRBJ1-3; D is unresolved. Deletions cut 2 bases from V and 4 bases from J, with 12 bases between. Germline CDR1 and CDR2: MNHEY and SVGEGT. CDR3 length: 15 residues. In DNA, the CDR3 is TGTGCCAGCAGTTACCTGGGAGGGAGCGGAAACACCATATATTTT. Translating gives CASSYLGGSGNTIYF.

This clonotype was seen ten or more times. J is TRBJ1-1 and V is TRBV9, with D hard to call. V lost 3 bases and J 10 bases, leaving 16 bases between the germline ends. Germline V gene sequence: CDR1 SGDLS, CDR2 YYNGEE. The CDR3 has 13 amino acids. The CDR3 DNA is TGTGCCAGCAGCGACGAAGACATTCACGGAGCTTTCTTT. This codes for CASSDEDIHGAFF.

About this clonotype itself: The junction differs from germline at one of its ends, possibly a read error. The chain is built from TRBV10-3 and TRBJ2-7, with TRBD2 matching 7 bases. The germline V gene encodes CDR1 ENHRY and CDR2 SYGVKD. The CDR3 has 14 residues. The CDR3 nucleotides are TGTGCCAGCAGTCCCCCGGGAGGACGCTACGAGCAGTACTTC. Amino acids: CASSPPGGRYEQYF.

Here the CDR3 reads CASSSRTRGGNTDTQYF. In DNA form, the CDR3 reads TGTGCCAGCAGCTCGCGCACGCGAGGCGGAAACACAGATACGCAGTATTTT. The rearrangement uses TRBV7-2 and TRBJ2-3; D uncertain. The CDR3 covers 17 residues. Trimming took off 4 bases at V and 2 bases at J, with 19 bases between the two ends. CDR1 is SGHTA and CDR2 is FQGNSA in the germline V gene.

The chain recombines TRBV2 with TRBJ2-7; the D gene is possibly TRBD2 (6 bases). Germline V gives CDR1 SNHLY, CDR2 FYNNEI. CDR3 length: 14 residues. V dropped 6 bases and J dropped 7 bases, with 19 bases sitting between them. CDR3 residues: CASRGAGRYNEQYF. In DNA form, the CDR3 reads TGTGCCAGCAGGGGAGCGGGCCGATACAATGAGCAGTACTTC.

This clonotype was counted many times. The chain links TRBV29-1 to TRBJ2-7; TRBD2 matches at 12 bases. Germline V gene sequence: CDR1 SQVTM, CDR2 ANQGSEA. This CDR3 contains 13 residues. V gave up 7 bases and J gave up 4 bases; unmatched junction bases: 5. CDR3 DNA sequence: TGCAGCGCCCGGACTAGCGGGAAATACGAGCAGTACTTC. As protein: CSARTSGKYEQYF.

This clonotype was found once. J is TRBJ1-5 and V is TRBV25-1; D uncertain. This CDR3 region has 13 residues. Germline-derived CDR1 and CDR2 are MGHDK and SYGVNS. V lost 6 bases to trimming and J lost 11 bases, with 17 bases between them. The chain's CDR3 is CASSPRHGETQHF. The CDR3 DNA reads as TGTGCCAGCAGCCCCCGACACGGGGAGACCCAGCATTTT.

The rearrangement links TRBV24-1 to TRBJ2-3; 11 bases agree with TRBD2. Germline-derived CDR1 and CDR2 are KGHDR and SFDVKD. Losses at the gene ends were 3 bases for V and 5 bases for J; bases not matched to a gene: 9. The CDR3 has 17 amino acids. The CDR3 DNA sequence: TGTGCCACCAGTGATCCTGGGACTAGCGGTGATGTAGATACGCAGTATTTT. Protein sequence: CATSDPGTSGDVDTQYF.

This chain links TRBV29-1 with TRBJ1-1; D is possibly TRBD1 (6 bases). The CDR3 has 13 amino acids. The germline gives CDR1 SQVTM, CDR2 ANQGSEA. V was clipped by 4 bases and J by 4 bases, with 13 bases between them. CDR3 in DNA: TGCAGCGTTGCACAGGGTCAGGGCACTGAAGCTTTCTTT. Protein sequence: CSVAQGQGTEAFF.

V and J are TRBV16 and TRBJ2-7; no definite D call. CDR3 length equals 15 residues. The V gene lost 1 base and the J gene lost 2 bases, with 12 bases spanning the gap. Germline values: CDR1 KGHSY, CDR2 FQNENV. The CDR3 DNA reads as TGTGCCAGCAGCCAATGGGAAGGACGCACCTACGAGCAGTACTTC. Protein sequence: CASSQWEGRTYEQYF.

This chain joins TRBV7-9 and TRBJ2-5, with 8 bases identical to TRBD2. Germline CDR1 is SEHNR and CDR2 is FQNEAQ (reference sequence). The CDR3 sequence is 16 residues long. Trimming removed 6 bases from V and 9 bases from J; junction bases left unmatched: 18. CDR3 DNA: TGTGCCAGCAGTTTAACCTCTGCGGGATTCGGGGGGGCCCAGTACTTC. Amino acid sequence: CASSLTSAGFGGAQYF.

This clonotype was recorded at least ten times. This rearrangement joins TRBV14 to TRBJ2-5; no clear D. Trimming took off 4 bases at V and 0 bases at J, with 9 bases between the two ends. The length of the CDR3 is 14 residues. CDR1 and CDR2 (germline): SGHDN, FVKESK. CDR3 residues: CASSLSDYQETQYF. As DNA, the CDR3 is TGTGCCAGCAGCCTGTCAGACTACCAAGAGACCCAGTACTTC.